This TCR beta chain was found in a study of blood T cell repertoires in COVID-19. Study overall: Specimens from acute and convalescent COVID-19 originated in the United States, Italy and Spain. The cDNA or gDNA used as material had been derived from T cells, B-cell-depleted T cells, or PBMCs.

In the authors' workflow: The assay estimated nucleated cells by amplifying reference gene primers. TCRdb's table, derived via immunoSEQ multiplex PCR, lists solely in-frame clones and lacks some. From that table come the V and J calls and clone size; the DNA was used to work out D and trimming. This sample has about 220,000 clones; more than 75% occur once, and the top ten carry under 2.5%. Sequenced input: peripheral blood. The receptor was isolated from a man between 40 and 49 years old with active or convalescent COVID-19.

The CDR3 sequence is CASSDTAQGSYEQYF. DNA for the CDR3: TGTGCCAGCAGTGATACCGCTCAGGGGTCCTACGAGCAGTACTTC. This chain joins TRBV25-1 and TRBJ2-7, with TRBD1 as a possible D gene (6 bases). This CDR3 has 15 amino acids. The ends were cut back, 3 bases at V and 1 base at J, with 13 bases in the middle. CDR1 and CDR2 from the germline V gene are MGHDK and SYGVNS.